One and the same sample provided the 22 T cell receptor beta chains below, sequenced in a study of a mutant IDH1 vaccine in newly diagnosed glioma. Some clones are missing from TCRdb's copy, which holds only in-frame ones; the method was immunoSEQ multiplex PCR. The sample lists about 69,000 clones, 65% to 90% occurring once. Time point given: baseline, week 1 (first vaccination visit). Treatment denoted: pre-vaccination baseline after standard-of-care therapy. The source material was PBMCs, sampled from a glioma patient treated with radiotherapy, temozolomide or both. These receptors were obtained from a man aged 25 to 40 with glioma.

The J gene is TRBJ2-7, the V gene TRBV6-1, with D perhaps matching TRBD1 (6 bases). Trimming left V 5 bases short and J 0 bases short, with 14 bases between. Per germline, CDR1 MNHNS and CDR2 SASEGT. This CDR3 contains 15 residues. This CDR3 is CASSLGTGISYEQYF. CDR3 in DNA: TGTGCCAGCAGTTTAGGAACAGGGATCTCCTACGAGCAGTACTTC.

The CDR3 DNA is TGTGCCAGCAGCCTCCGGACGGGAGGTGAAAAACTGTTTTTT. Protein: CASSLRTGGEKLFF. The chain joins TRBV4-2 to TRBJ1-4; no firm D call. Between the trimmed V and J ends, which lost 4 bases and 7 bases, there was a span of 13 bases. This CDR3 has 14 residues. CDR1 LGHNA and CDR2 YNFKEQ come from the germline V gene.

The chain has TRBV7-8 and TRBJ1-2, with 10 bases that match TRBD1. Germline V lookup: CDR1 SGHVS, CDR2 FQNEAQ. CDR3 length: 16 residues. Unmatched junction bases numbered 9, after V lost 4 bases and J lost 4 bases. CDR3 loop: CASSYQKRTGGYGYTF. For the CDR3, the DNA is TGTGCCAGCAGCTACCAAAAAAGGACAGGGGGCTATGGCTACACCTTC. The full variable domain, with the rest looked up from reference TRBV7-8 and TRBJ1-2, is GAGVSQSPRYKVAKRGQDVALRCDPISGHVSLFWYQQALGQGPEFLTYFQNEAQLDKSGLPSDRFFAERPEGSVSTLKIQRTQQEDSAVYLCASSYQKRTGGYGYTFGSGTRLTVV.

V usage is TRBV27 and J usage is TRBJ2-5, with TRBD2 matching 10 bases. This CDR3 comprises 14 residues. Germline CDR1 is MNHEY and CDR2 is SMNVEV (reference sequence). With 6 bases clipped from V and 5 bases from J, the junction kept 6 bases outside the gene matches. In DNA form, the CDR3 reads TGTGCCAGCAGGCTAGCGGGGGATTTGGAGACCCAGTACTTC. Protein sequence: CASRLAGDLETQYF.

This sequence joins TRBV5-1 and TRBJ1-6; possibly TRBD1 for D (6 bases). This CDR3 spans 16 amino acids. V lost 0 bases to trimming and J lost 9 bases, with 16 bases between them. The germline gives CDR1 SGHRS, CDR2 YFSETQ. The CDR3 spells CASSLEATGRSSPLHF. The CDR3 DNA is TGCGCCAGCAGCTTGGAGGCGACAGGTAGATCTTCACCCCTCCACTTT.

This sequence joins TRBV5-1 and TRBJ1-3; D is possibly TRBD1 (6 bases). The V end was cut by 0 bases, the J end by 2 bases, with 12 bases between. From germline, CDR1 is SGHRS and CDR2 YFSETQ. The length of the CDR3 is 16 residues. CDR3 in DNA: TGCGCCAGCAGCTTGGGAACAGGGAAGGCTGGAAACACCATATATTTT. Protein product: CASSLGTGKAGNTIYF. The full variable domain, completed using reference TRBV5-1 and TRBJ1-3, is KAGVTQTPRYLIKTRGQQVTLSCSPISGHRSVSWYQQTPGQGLQFLFEYFSETQRNKGNFPGRFSGRQFSNSRSEMNVSTLELGDSALYLCASSLGTGKAGNTIYFGEGSWLTVV.

The V gene is TRBV27, the J gene TRBJ1-6; D unclear. V shed 8 bases and J shed 7 bases, with 15 bases lying between them. The CDR3 covers 14 residues. From germline, CDR1 is MNHEY and CDR2 SMNVEV (reference sequence). The CDR3 reads CASQPGPMNSPLHF. CDR3 bases: TGTGCCAGCCAACCCGGGCCGATGAATTCACCCCTCCACTTT.

V and J are TRBV5-1 and TRBJ2-1; 9 nucleotides match TRBD1. The CDR3 runs 16 residues. Germline-derived CDR1 and CDR2 are SGHRS and YFSETQ. Trimming cost V 5 bases and J 6 bases; bases outside gene matches: 12. CDR3 sequence: CASSFIPGQGGNEQFF. The CDR3 region has the DNA TGCGCCAGCAGTTTTATTCCGGGACAGGGAGGCAATGAGCAGTTCTTC.

In this sample, this clone turned up once. The chain is built from TRBV28 and TRBJ2-7, with 9 bases identical to TRBD1. Germline V gene lookup returns CDR1 MDHEN and CDR2 SYDVKM. V lost 4 bases to trimming and J lost 9 bases; unmatched junction nucleotides: 10. The CDR3 runs 14 residues. The CDR3 is CASSSISPGQGQYF. The CDR3 DNA is TGTGCCAGCAGTTCTATCTCCCCGGGACAGGGGCAGTACTTC. The variable domain in full, completed from reference TRBV28 and TRBJ2-7, reads DVKVTQSSRYLVKRTGEKVFLECVQDMDHENMFWYRQDPGLGLRLIYFSYDVKMKEKGDIPEGYSVSREKKERFSLILESASTNQTSMYLCASSSISPGQGQYFGPGTRLTVT.

The CDR3 here is CASSLRGLGYTF. The CDR3 DNA reads as TGTGCCAGCAGTTTAAGGGGCTTGGGCTACACCTTC. The V call is TRBV28, the J call TRBJ1-2; maybe TRBD1 (5 bases). CDR3 length equals 12 residues. CDR1 and CDR2 (germline): MDHEN, SYDVKM. The V gene lost 2 bases and the J gene lost 8 bases, with 9 bases spanning the gap.

In this sample, this clone turned up once. This chain links TRBV7-2 with TRBJ2-5; D may be TRBD1 (5 bases). The end of the DNA is better explained by TRBJ2-7, so the J call may be wrong. Germline V gene sequence: CDR1 SGHTA, CDR2 FQGNSA. The CDR3 spans 16 residues. DNA for the CDR3: TGTGCCAGCAGCTCTCTAACGGCAGGGCCGCTAGACGAGCAGTACTTC. It is translated as CASSSLTAGPLDEQYF.

V gene TRBV4-1 combines with J gene TRBJ1-4; 10 positions match TRBD1. In germline, CDR1 is MGHRA, CDR2 YSYEKL. The CDR3 contains 15 residues. V shed 6 bases and J 3 bases; nucleotides not matched to a gene: 4. In DNA form, the CDR3 reads TGCGCCAGCAGTCAGACAGGGGGCTCTAATGAAAAACTGTTTTTT. Protein: CASSQTGGSNEKLFF.

The rearrangement links TRBV6-1 to TRBJ2-2, with a weak D call TRBD1 (5 bases). CDR1 MNHNS and CDR2 SASEGT come from the germline V gene. Trimming pared 5 bases from V and 5 bases from J, leaving 9 bases between. This CDR3 is 13 amino acids long. The CDR3, as DNA: TGTGCCAGCAGTCCTAGACAGACCGGGGAGCTGTTTTTT. Translated: CASSPRQTGELFF.

This chain uses TRBV5-4 with TRBJ1-1; D is unresolved. Trimming took 1 base from V and 7 from J, leaving 11 bases between them. The CDR3 length is 13 residues. CDR1 SGHNT and CDR2 YYREEE come from the germline V gene (reference sequence). The CDR3 nucleotides are TGTGCCAGCAGCTTGAGGGATGCATATGAAGCTTTCTTT. Its protein is CASSLRDAYEAFF.

The CDR3 DNA follows: TGTGCCAGCAGCTTTAACGGTTACTTGAACAATGAGCAGTTCTTC. Amino acid sequence: CASSFNGYLNNEQFF. The chain carries TRBV5-6 and TRBJ2-1; unclear D gene. Germline values: CDR1 SGHDT, CDR2 YYEEEE. CDR3 length: 15 amino acids. Trimming took off 2 bases at V and 5 bases at J, with 14 bases between the two ends.

The chain is built from TRBV15 and TRBJ2-1, with no clear D. The germline V gene encodes CDR1 LNHNV and CDR2 YYDKDF (reference sequence). CDR3 length equals 13 residues. Trimming left V 5 bases short and J 3 bases short, with 8 bases between. The CDR3 region has the DNA TGTGCCACCAGCTCAAAGGGCTACAATGAGCAGTTCTTC. Translating it yields CATSSKGYNEQFF.

The J gene is TRBJ2-6, the V gene TRBV7-9; 7 positions match TRBD1. V lost 1 base, J lost 1 base, and 7 bases stayed unmatched. CDR3 length: 18 amino acids. Germline loops: CDR1 SEHNR, CDR2 FQNEAQ (reference sequence). CDR3 sequence: CASSLGAGGSSGANVLTF. The CDR3 coding sequence is TGTGCCAGCAGCTTAGGGGCAGGGGGTTCGTCTGGGGCCAACGTCCTGACTTTC.

The chain carries TRBV28 and TRBJ2-7, with 8 bases aligning to TRBD1. J was trimmed by 0 bases and V by 5 bases; bases with no gene match: 9. This CDR3 is 16 amino acids long. Per the germline V gene, CDR1 is MDHEN and CDR2 is SYDVKM. Here the CDR3 reads CASSARTGQYSYEQYF. CDR3 bases: TGTGCCAGCAGTGCCCGGACAGGGCAATACTCCTACGAGCAGTACTTC.

The table lists this clone with a few counts. This chain uses TRBV6-6 with TRBJ2-5, with D possibly being TRBD2 (5 bases). The V gene's germline CDR1 is MNHNY and CDR2 SVGAGI (reference sequence). The CDR3 covers 13 residues. Trimming stripped 5 bases from V and 5 bases from J, with 12 bases between. CDR3 amino acids: CASSRRGGETQYF. The CDR3 DNA is TGTGCCAGCAGTCGACGGGGTGGGGAGACCCAGTACTTC.

The chain uses TRBV11-2 and TRBJ2-3; 10 nucleotides agree with TRBD2. Germline V CDR1 and CDR2: SGHAT, FQNNGV. CDR3 length: 18 residues. V was clipped by 2 bases and J by 2 bases; unmatched bases: 10. This CDR3 is CASSLSLAGALFTDTQYF. CDR3 in DNA: TGTGCCAGCAGCTTAAGCCTAGCGGGGGCCTTATTCACAGATACGCAGTATTTT.

The rearrangement uses TRBV10-1 and TRBJ2-7, with 10 bases aligning to TRBD1. The CDR3 is 17 residues long. CDR1 is WNHNN and CDR2 is SYGVQD in the germline V gene (reference sequence). V was pared by 7 bases and J by 3 bases, with 15 bases of the junction left unmatched. CDR3 amino acids: CASNSDDRDRGIYEQYF. The CDR3 region has the DNA TGCGCCAGCAATTCGGATGACCGGGACAGGGGAATCTACGAGCAGTACTTC.

The chain couples TRBV28 to TRBJ1-2; possible D gene TRBD1, 5 bases. The V end lost 5 bases, the J end lost 6 bases, and 13 bases lay between the germline ends. CDR1 and CDR2 (germline): MDHEN, SYDVKM. This CDR3 has 13 residues. CDR3 sequence reads: CASSQGQEHGYTF. The CDR3 DNA reads as TGTGCCAGCAGTCAGGGCCAGGAGCATGGCTACACCTTC.